These 26 T cell receptor beta chains were all obtained from the same sample, sequenced in a study of cytotoxic CD8 clonotypes in ibrutinib-treated CLL. Here immunoSEQ multiplex PCR was the method, and the copy in TCRdb shows in-frame clones only, minus some. The sample gives approximately 100,000 clones, approximately 78% of which show up once; 25% to 40% is in the top ten. Sequencing used PBMCs, obtained after 12 months of ibrutinib treatment. The receptors here all came from a human donor with chronic lymphocytic leukemia.

This clone was seen more than once but under ten times. The chain recombines TRBV19 with TRBJ1-1; D is perhaps TRBD1 (5 bases). The germline V gene has CDR1 LNHDA and CDR2 SQIVND (reference sequence). The V end was cut by 1 base, the J end by 4 bases, with 13 bases between. The CDR3 spans 15 residues. CDR3 region: CASSIGARVGTEAFF. DNA for the CDR3: TGTGCCAGTAGTATAGGGGCCAGGGTTGGCACTGAAGCTTTCTTT.

The chain uses TRBV5-5 and TRBJ2-7; no definite D call. Germline CDR1 is SGHKS and CDR2 is YYEKEE (reference sequence). Deletions cut 4 bases from V and 1 base from J, with 15 bases between. The CDR3 has 15 residues. The CDR3 loop reads CASSLPGRDSYEQYF. The CDR3 coding sequence is TGTGCCAGCAGCCTGCCCGGACGAGATTCCTACGAGCAGTACTTC.

The V gene is TRBV5-4, the J gene TRBJ2-7; 10 bases line up with TRBD2. J was trimmed by 2 bases and V by 5 bases; bases with no gene match: 10. Germline V gene data show CDR1 as SGHNT and CDR2 as YYREEE (reference sequence). The CDR3 consists of 16 residues. CDR3 coding DNA: TGTGCCAGCAGGCGTGACCTAGCGGGGGACGCCTACGAGCAGTACTTC. Protein sequence: CASRRDLAGDAYEQYF.

This clone was observed a few times. The chain is built from TRBV19 and TRBJ1-1, with D perhaps TRBD1 (5 bases). Deletions cut 7 bases from V and 11 bases from J, with 17 bases between. CDR3 length: 12 amino acids. Per the germline V gene, CDR1 is LNHDA and CDR2 is SQIVND (reference sequence). CDR3 coding DNA: TGTGCCAGTAAGACCCCGGGGACTAAGGCTTTCTTT. As protein: CASKTPGTKAFF.

This chain connects TRBV28 to TRBJ1-5; 10 positions agree with TRBD1. This CDR3 region has 15 residues. V lost 6 bases to trimming and J lost 6 bases; unmatched junction nucleotides: 8. The germline V gene encodes CDR1 MDHEN and CDR2 SYDVKM. The CDR3 sequence is CASRTGTGVVQPQHF. Written as DNA, the CDR3 is TGTGCCAGCAGAACCGGGACAGGGGTCGTTCAGCCCCAGCATTTT. Looking up the rest from reference TRBV28 and TRBJ1-5 gives the full variable domain: DVKVTQSSRYLVKRTGEKVFLECVQDMDHENMFWYRQDPGLGLRLIYFSYDVKMKEKGDIPEGYSVSREKKERFSLILESASTNQTSMYLCASRTGTGVVQPQHFGDGTRLSIL.

This chain joins TRBV6-1 and TRBJ2-7; 8 nucleotides line up with TRBD1. This CDR3 contains 15 residues. J lost 3 bases, V lost 6 bases, and 10 bases had no gene match. Germline CDR1 and CDR2: MNHNS and SASEGT. The CDR3 spells CASRSALTGVYEQYF. The CDR3 DNA sequence: TGTGCCAGCAGGTCAGCGTTGACAGGGGTCTACGAGCAGTACTTC.

In this sample, this clone turned up a few times. The CDR3 DNA reads TGTGCCAGCAGCCAAGATCCGGTTAGCCAAGAGACCCAGTACTTC. As protein: CASSQDPVSQETQYF. This chain links TRBV4-2 with TRBJ2-5; D not resolved. V lost 0 bases to trimming and J lost 1 base, with 9 bases between them. This CDR3 region has 15 residues. Per the germline V gene, CDR1 is LGHNA and CDR2 is YNFKEQ.

The rearrangement uses TRBV10-3 and TRBJ2-5; D is possibly TRBD1 or TRBD2 (6 bases each). The CDR3 totals 15 residues. Trimming took 0 bases from V and 5 from J, leaving 13 bases between them. The germline CDR1 and CDR2 sequences are ENHRY and SYGVKD. CDR3 DNA sequence: TGTGCCATCAGTGAGTCTCGGGGGCAAGGGGAGACCCAGTACTTC. As protein: CAISESRGQGETQYF.

CDR3 amino acids: CASSSGTGGLGYGYTF. The CDR3 DNA reads TGTGCCAGCAGCTCCGGGACAGGGGGACTGGGCTATGGCTACACCTTC. V gene TRBV9 combines with J gene TRBJ1-2; 11 bases line up with TRBD1. Germline assignment: CDR1 SGDLS and CDR2 YYNGEE. CDR3 size: 16 residues. The ends lost 4 bases at V and 4 bases at J; junction bases unmatched: 9.

This sequence joins TRBV25-1 and TRBJ1-1; no reliable D call. CDR3 length: 12 residues. V was clipped by 7 bases and J by 11 bases, with 17 bases between them. The germline gives CDR1 MGHDK, CDR2 SYGVNS. In nucleotides, the CDR3 is TGTGCCAGCACCGAGGTGGTCTTGCGGGCTTTCTTT. This sequence encodes CASTEVVLRAFF.

This sequence joins TRBV7-9 and TRBJ2-1; possibly TRBD2 for D (6 bases). This CDR3 contains 15 residues. The V end lost 3 bases, the J end lost 2 bases, and 11 bases lay between the germline ends. In germline, CDR1 is SEHNR, CDR2 FQNEAQ (reference sequence). The CDR3, as DNA: TGTGCCAGCAGCTTGCGGGACGGTGCCTACAATGAGCAGTTCTTC. Its protein product is CASSLRDGAYNEQFF.

The genes are TRBV5-1 and TRBJ1-1; D is unresolved. Germline V lookup: CDR1 SGHRS, CDR2 YFSETQ. Trimming shortened V by 4 bases and J by 6 bases, and 10 bases separated the two germline ends. The CDR3 contains 12 residues. The CDR3 DNA sequence: TGCGCCAGCAGCGAACCACCATCTGAAGCTTTCTTT. Residues: CASSEPPSEAFF. Full variable domain (rest looked up from reference TRBV5-1 and TRBJ1-1): KAGVTQTPRYLIKTRGQQVTLSCSPISGHRSVSWYQQTPGQGLQFLFEYFSETQRNKGNFPGRFSGRQFSNSRSEMNVSTLELGDSALYLCASSEPPSEAFFGQGTRLTVV.

The rearrangement links TRBV18 to TRBJ2-7; 9 bases align to TRBD1. The CDR3 runs to 13 residues. CDR1 is KGHSH, CDR2 LQKENI, per germline. V dropped 3 bases and J dropped 5; count of bases not matched to a gene: 2. CDR3 nucleotide sequence: TGTGCCAGCTCACCGGACAGGGGAAACGAGCAGTACTTC. Its translation: CASSPDRGNEQYF.

The chain carries TRBV6-6 and TRBJ1-1; D gene unclear. The ends were cut back, 2 bases at V and 5 bases at J, with 18 bases in the middle. Germline V lookup: CDR1 MNHNY, CDR2 SVGAGI (reference sequence). This CDR3 spans 16 amino acids. Here the CDR3 reads CASSYGNSPAQTEAFF. The CDR3 bases are TGTGCCAGCAGTTACGGGAATTCACCCGCGCAGACTGAAGCTTTCTTT.

The chain links TRBV30 to TRBJ1-1; no definite D call. Germline loops: CDR1 GTSNPN, CDR2 SVGIG (reference sequence). V was shortened by 1 base and J by 8 bases, with 11 bases between the two germline ends. The CDR3 is made up of 12 amino acids. Written as DNA, the CDR3 is TGTGCCTGGAGTGCCGATGACGGGGAAGCTTTCTTT. Translated: CAWSADDGEAFF.

This clone was seen more than once but under ten times. The rearrangement uses TRBV30 and TRBJ1-1; no definite D call. The V end lost 4 bases, the J end lost 4 bases, and 10 bases lay between the germline ends. Germline V gene lookup returns CDR1 GTSNPN and CDR2 SVGIG (reference sequence). The CDR3 has 12 residues. This CDR3 is CAWKTVITEAFF. The DNA of the CDR3 is TGTGCCTGGAAAACCGTCATCACTGAAGCTTTCTTT.

This chain links TRBV19 with TRBJ2-3, with TRBD2 matching 9 bases. Looked up from germline, CDR1 is LNHDA and CDR2 is SQIVND (reference sequence). Germline trimming cut 8 bases from V and 3 bases from J; bases unmatched to any gene: 6. The CDR3 is made up of 14 amino acids. CDR3 sequence reads: CASLGGGATDTQYF. CDR3 coding DNA: TGTGCCAGTCTTGGCGGGGGGGCGACAGATACGCAGTATTTT.

A few counts support this clone. This chain links TRBV11-1 with TRBJ2-3; 11 bases are a match to TRBD2. This CDR3 has 16 residues. Per germline, CDR1 SGHAT and CDR2 FQDESV (reference sequence). With 5 bases clipped from V and 4 bases from J, the junction kept 8 bases outside the gene matches. As DNA, the CDR3 is TGTGCCAGCAGCGAAGGGACTAGCGGACACGCAGATACGCAGTATTTT. This codes for CASSEGTSGHADTQYF.

The rearrangement uses TRBV6-1 and TRBJ2-5, with D tentatively TRBD1 (6 bases). Trimming removed 7 bases from V and 4 bases from J, with 16 bases in between. The CDR3 has 14 amino acids. The germline gives CDR1 MNHNS, CDR2 SASEGT. The CDR3 coding sequence is TGTGCCAGCAATAACAGGGCCCGAGGAGAGACCCAGTACTTC. This codes for CASNNRARGETQYF.

The rearrangement joins TRBV2 to TRBJ2-3; TRBD2 matches at 9 bases. Trimming cost V 5 bases and J 0 bases; bases outside gene matches: 9. The germline CDR1 and CDR2 sequences are SNHLY and FYNNEI. This CDR3 has 17 amino acids. In nucleotides, the CDR3 is TGTGCCAGCAGTTTAACCCCGGGACTAGCAAGCACAGATACGCAGTATTTT. This translates into CASSLTPGLASTDTQYF.

The genes are TRBV7-2 and TRBJ1-2, with 8 bases that match TRBD1. V gave up 5 bases and J gave up 5 bases; unmatched junction bases: 7. This CDR3 comprises 14 residues. Germline V lookup: CDR1 SGHTA, CDR2 FQGNSA. CDR3 amino acids: CASSLQGALYGYTF. Here the CDR3 DNA reads TGTGCCAGCAGCCTCCAGGGGGCACTGTATGGCTACACCTTC.

The chain combines TRBV7-2 with TRBJ1-2; weak D call: TRBD1 (5 bases). The V gene lost 3 bases and the J gene lost 8 bases, with 13 bases spanning the gap. Looked up from germline, CDR1 is SGHTA and CDR2 is FQGNSA. This CDR3 contains 13 residues. CDR3 loop: CASSFYQGRGYTF. The DNA for the CDR3 is TGTGCCAGCAGCTTTTATCAGGGAAGAGGCTACACCTTC.

The gene calls are TRBV18 and TRBJ2-2; D gene ambiguous. V shed 2 bases and J shed 5 bases, with 9 bases lying between them. Germline V gene lookup returns CDR1 KGHSH and CDR2 LQKENI. CDR3 size: 14 residues. The CDR3 DNA follows: TGTGCCAGCTCACCAGAGTGGGGAACCGGGGAGCTGTTTTTT. Amino acids: CASSPEWGTGELFF. The full variable domain, rest sourced from reference TRBV18 and TRBJ2-2, is NAGVMQNPRHLVRRRGQEARLRCSPMKGHSHVYWYRQLPEEGLKFMVYLQKENIIDESGMPKERFSAEFPKEGPSILRIQQVVRGDSAAYFCASSPEWGTGELFFGEGSRLTVL.

Worth noting for this clone: This sample also contains other DNA sequences that code for the same CDR3. The chain joins TRBV5-1 to TRBJ2-7, with 8 bases that match TRBD2. Germline V lookup: CDR1 SGHRS, CDR2 YFSETQ. The V segment lost 0 bases and the J segment 3 bases; nucleotides outside the gene matches: 2. The CDR3 runs 14 residues. CDR3 loop: CASSLGTSGYEQYF. As DNA, the CDR3 is TGCGCCAGCAGCTTGGGCACTAGCGGCTACGAGCAGTACTTC.

The rearrangement links TRBV7-6 to TRBJ2-1; D uncertain. This CDR3 is 13 amino acids long. Germline values: CDR1 SGHVS, CDR2 FNYEAQ. Trimming shortened V by 5 bases and J by 1 base, and 6 bases separated the two germline ends. CDR3 sequence: CASSPESYNEQFF. CDR3 bases: TGTGCCAGCAGCCCGGAGTCCTACAATGAGCAGTTCTTC.

The chain joins TRBV9 to TRBJ1-1; 8 bases are a match to TRBD1. CDR3 length: 15 residues. CDR1 is SGDLS and CDR2 is YYNGEE in the germline V gene. J gave up 4 bases and V 0 bases, and 5 bases lay outside the gene matches. The CDR3 loop reads CASSVEDRVGTEAFF. The CDR3 DNA reads TGTGCCAGCAGCGTAGAGGACAGGGTGGGCACTGAAGCTTTCTTT.